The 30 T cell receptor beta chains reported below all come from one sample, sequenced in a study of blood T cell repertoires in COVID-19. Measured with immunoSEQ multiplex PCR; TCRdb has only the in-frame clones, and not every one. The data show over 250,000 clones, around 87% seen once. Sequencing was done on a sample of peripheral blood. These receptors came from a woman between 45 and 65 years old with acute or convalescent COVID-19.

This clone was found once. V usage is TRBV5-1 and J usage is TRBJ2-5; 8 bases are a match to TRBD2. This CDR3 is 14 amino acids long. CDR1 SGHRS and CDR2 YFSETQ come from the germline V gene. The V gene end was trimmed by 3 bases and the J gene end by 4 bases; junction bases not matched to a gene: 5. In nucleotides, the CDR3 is TGCGCCAGCAGCTATGGCGGGGGGAGAGAGACCCAGTACTTC. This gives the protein CASSYGGGRETQYF.

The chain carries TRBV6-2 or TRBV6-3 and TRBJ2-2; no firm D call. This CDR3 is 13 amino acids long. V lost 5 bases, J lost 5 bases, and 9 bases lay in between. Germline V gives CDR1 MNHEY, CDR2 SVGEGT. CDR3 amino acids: CASSRRGTGELFF. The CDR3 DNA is TGTGCCAGCAGTCGAAGAGGTACCGGGGAGCTGTTTTTT.

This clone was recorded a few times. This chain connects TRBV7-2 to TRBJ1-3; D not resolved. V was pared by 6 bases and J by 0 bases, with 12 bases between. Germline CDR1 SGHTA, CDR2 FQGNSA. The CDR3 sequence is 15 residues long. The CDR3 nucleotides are TGTGCCAGCAGACCCGGACTGAGCTCTGGAAACACCATATATTTT. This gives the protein CASRPGLSSGNTIYF.

The CDR3 sequence: CASSLGLTGGAEAFF. CDR3 in DNA: TGTGCCAGCAGCTTAGGCCTGACAGGGGGAGCTGAAGCTTTCTTT. The chain recombines TRBV13 with TRBJ1-1, with TRBD1 matching over 9 bases. V lost 0 bases, J lost 6 bases, and 5 bases stayed unmatched. Germline values: CDR1 PRHDT, CDR2 FYEKMQ (reference sequence). CDR3 length: 15 amino acids.

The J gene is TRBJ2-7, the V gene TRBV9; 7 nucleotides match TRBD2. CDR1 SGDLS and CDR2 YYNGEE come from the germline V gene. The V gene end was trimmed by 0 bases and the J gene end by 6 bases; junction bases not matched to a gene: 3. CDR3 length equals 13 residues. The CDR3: CASSVGGEGEQYF. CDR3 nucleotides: TGTGCCAGCAGCGTAGGAGGGGAGGGCGAGCAGTACTTC.

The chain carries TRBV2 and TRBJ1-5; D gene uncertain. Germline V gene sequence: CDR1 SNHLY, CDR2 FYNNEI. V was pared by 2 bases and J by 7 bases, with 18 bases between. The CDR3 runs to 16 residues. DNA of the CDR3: TGTGCCAGCAGTGAATTAGACGGGGTTGTTGGGCAGCCCCAGCATTTT. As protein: CASSELDGVVGQPQHF.

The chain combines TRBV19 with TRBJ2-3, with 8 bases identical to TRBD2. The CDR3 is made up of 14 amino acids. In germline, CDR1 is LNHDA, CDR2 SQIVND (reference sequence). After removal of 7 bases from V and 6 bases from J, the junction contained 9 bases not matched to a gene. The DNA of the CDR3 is TGTGCCAGTACTTATAGCGGGAATATCGATACGCAGTATTTT. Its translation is CASTYSGNIDTQYF.

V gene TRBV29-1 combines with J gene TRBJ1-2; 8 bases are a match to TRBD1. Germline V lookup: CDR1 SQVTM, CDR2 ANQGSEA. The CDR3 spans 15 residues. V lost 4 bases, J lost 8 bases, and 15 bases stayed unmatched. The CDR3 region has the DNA TGCAGCGTTGGACAGGGGAAGCGGGGAGCGGGGGGCTACACCTTC. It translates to CSVGQGKRGAGGYTF.

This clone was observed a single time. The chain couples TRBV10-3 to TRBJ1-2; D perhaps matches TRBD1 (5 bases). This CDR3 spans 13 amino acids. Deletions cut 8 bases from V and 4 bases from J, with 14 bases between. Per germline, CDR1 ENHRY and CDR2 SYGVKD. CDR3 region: CAIGKDTFYGYTF. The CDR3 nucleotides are TGTGCCATCGGAAAGGACACATTCTATGGCTACACCTTC.

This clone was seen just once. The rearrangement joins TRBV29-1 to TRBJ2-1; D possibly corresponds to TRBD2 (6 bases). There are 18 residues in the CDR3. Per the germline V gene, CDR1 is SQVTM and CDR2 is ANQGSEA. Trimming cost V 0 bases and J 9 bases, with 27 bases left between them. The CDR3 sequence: CSVEDISEAGRRPGEQFF. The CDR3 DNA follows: TGCAGCGTTGAAGATATCAGTGAGGCGGGAAGGAGGCCTGGTGAGCAGTTCTTC.

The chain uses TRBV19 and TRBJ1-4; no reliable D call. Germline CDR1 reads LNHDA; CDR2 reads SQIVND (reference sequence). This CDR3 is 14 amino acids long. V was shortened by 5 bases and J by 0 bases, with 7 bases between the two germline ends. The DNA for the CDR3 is TGTGCCAGTAGTCCGACAACAACTAATGAAAAACTGTTTTTT. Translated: CASSPTTTNEKLFF.

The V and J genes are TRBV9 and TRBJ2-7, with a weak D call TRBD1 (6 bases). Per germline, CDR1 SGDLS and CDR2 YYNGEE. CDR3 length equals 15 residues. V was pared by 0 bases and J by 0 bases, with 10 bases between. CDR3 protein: CASSVGRDNSYEQYF. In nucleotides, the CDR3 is TGTGCCAGCAGCGTAGGTCGGGACAACTCCTACGAGCAGTACTTC.

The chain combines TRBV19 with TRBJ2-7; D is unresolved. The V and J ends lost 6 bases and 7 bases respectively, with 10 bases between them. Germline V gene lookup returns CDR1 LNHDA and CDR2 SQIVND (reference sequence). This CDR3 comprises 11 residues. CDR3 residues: CASSSFGEQYF. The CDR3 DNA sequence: TGTGCCAGTAGCTCTTTCGGTGAGCAGTACTTC.

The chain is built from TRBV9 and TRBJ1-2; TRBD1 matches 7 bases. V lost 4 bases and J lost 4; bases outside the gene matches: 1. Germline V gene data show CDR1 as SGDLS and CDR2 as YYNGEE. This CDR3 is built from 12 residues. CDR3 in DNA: TGTGCCAGCAGCCGGGACAGCTATGGCTACACCTTC. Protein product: CASSRDSYGYTF.

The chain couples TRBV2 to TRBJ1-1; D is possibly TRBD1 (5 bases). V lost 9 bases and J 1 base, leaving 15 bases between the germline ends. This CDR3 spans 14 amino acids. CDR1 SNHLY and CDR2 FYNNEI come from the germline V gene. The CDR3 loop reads CARDAGPTNTEAFF. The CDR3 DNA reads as TGTGCCAGAGATGCGGGACCCACGAACACTGAAGCTTTCTTT.

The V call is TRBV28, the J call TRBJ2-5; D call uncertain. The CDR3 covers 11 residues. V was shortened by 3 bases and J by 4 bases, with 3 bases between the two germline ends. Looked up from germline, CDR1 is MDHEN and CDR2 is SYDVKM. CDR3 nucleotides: TGTGCCAGCAGTTTCGGAGAGACCCAGTACTTC. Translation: CASSFGETQYF.

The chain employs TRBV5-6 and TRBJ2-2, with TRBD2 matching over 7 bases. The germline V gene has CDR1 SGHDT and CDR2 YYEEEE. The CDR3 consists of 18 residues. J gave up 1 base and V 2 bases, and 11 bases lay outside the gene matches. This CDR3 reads CASSLIESGRVNTGELFF. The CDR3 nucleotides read TGTGCCAGCAGCTTAATAGAGTCAGGGAGGGTGAACACCGGGGAGCTGTTTTTT.

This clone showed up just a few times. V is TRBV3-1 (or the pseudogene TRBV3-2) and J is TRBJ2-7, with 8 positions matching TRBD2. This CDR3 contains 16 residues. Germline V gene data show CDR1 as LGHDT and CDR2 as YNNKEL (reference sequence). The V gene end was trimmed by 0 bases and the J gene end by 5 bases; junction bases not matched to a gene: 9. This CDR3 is CASSQDVTSGRHEQYF. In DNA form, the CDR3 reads TGTGCCAGCAGCCAAGATGTCACCAGCGGGAGACACGAGCAGTACTTC.

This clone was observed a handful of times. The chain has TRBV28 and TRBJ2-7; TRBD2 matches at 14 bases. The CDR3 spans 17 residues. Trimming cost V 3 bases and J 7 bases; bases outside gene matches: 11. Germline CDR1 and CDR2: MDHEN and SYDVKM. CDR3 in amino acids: CASSFVGLAGGRWEQYF. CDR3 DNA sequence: TGTGCCAGCAGTTTCGTCGGACTAGCGGGGGGAAGGTGGGAGCAGTACTTC.

CDR3 protein: CASSSGTVSSGANVLTF. In nucleotides, the CDR3 is TGCGCCAGCAGCTCGGGGACAGTTAGCTCTGGGGCCAACGTCCTGACTTTC. The chain couples TRBV5-1 to TRBJ2-6; the match to TRBD1 covers 7 bases. Germline assignment: CDR1 SGHRS and CDR2 YFSETQ. V was clipped by 3 bases and J by 0 bases; unmatched bases: 6. This CDR3 spans 17 amino acids.

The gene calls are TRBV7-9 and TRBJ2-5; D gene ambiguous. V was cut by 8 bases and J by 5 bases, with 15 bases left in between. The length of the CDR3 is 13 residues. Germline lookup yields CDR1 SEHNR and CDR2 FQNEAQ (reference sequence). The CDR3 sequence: CASPLELGETQYF. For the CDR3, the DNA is TGTGCCAGCCCCCTGGAGTTGGGTGAGACCCAGTACTTC.

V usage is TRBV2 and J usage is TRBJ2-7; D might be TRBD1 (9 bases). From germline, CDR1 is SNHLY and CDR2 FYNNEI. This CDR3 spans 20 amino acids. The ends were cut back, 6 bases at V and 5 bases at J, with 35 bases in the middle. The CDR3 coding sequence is TGTGCCAGCAGGACCCTAAAGAGACAGGGGGGAGGACTAGCTGGAGACGAGCAGTACTTC. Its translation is CASRTLKRQGGGLAGDEQYF.

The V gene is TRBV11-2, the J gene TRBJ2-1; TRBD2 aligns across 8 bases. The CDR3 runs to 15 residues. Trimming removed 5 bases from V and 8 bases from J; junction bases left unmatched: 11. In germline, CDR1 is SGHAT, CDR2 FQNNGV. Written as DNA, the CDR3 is TGTGCCAGCAGCCCTCCAATAGCGGGATCCGATGAGCAGTTCTTC. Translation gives CASSPPIAGSDEQFF. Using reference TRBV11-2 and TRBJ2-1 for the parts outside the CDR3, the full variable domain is EAGVAQSPRYKIIEKRQSVAFWCNPISGHATLYWYQQILGQGPKLLIQFQNNGVVDDSQLPKDRFSAERLKGVDSTLKIQPAKLEDSAVYLCASSPPIAGSDEQFFGPGTRLTVL.

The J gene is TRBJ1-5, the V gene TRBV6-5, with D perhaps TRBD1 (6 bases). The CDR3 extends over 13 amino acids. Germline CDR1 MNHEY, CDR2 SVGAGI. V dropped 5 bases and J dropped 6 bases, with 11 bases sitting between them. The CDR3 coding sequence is TGTGCCAGCAGTCAAAACAGGGCTCAGCCCCAGCATTTT. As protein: CASSQNRAQPQHF.

In DNA form, the CDR3 reads TGTGCCACCCGTATTCCCCAGGGGGATTATGGCTACACCTTC. It encodes CATRIPQGDYGYTF. V is TRBV25-1 and J is TRBJ1-2; TRBD1 agrees at 7 bases. Trimming cost V 10 bases and J 5 bases; bases outside gene matches: 13. CDR1 is MGHDK and CDR2 is SYGVNS in the germline V gene. The CDR3 extends over 14 amino acids.

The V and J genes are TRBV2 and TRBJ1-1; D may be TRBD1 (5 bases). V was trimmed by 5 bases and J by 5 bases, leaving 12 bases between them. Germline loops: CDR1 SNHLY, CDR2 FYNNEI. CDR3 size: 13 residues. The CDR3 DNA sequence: TGTGCCAGCAGTTTAGGGGTTGGGACTGAAGCTTTCTTT. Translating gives CASSLGVGTEAFF.

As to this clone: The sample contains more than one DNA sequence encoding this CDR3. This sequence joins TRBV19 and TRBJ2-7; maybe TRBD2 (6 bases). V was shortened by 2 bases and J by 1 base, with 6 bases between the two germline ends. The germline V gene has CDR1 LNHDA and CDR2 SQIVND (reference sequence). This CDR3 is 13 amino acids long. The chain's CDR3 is CASSIRESYEQYF. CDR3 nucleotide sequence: TGTGCCAGTAGTATACGGGAGTCCTACGAGCAGTACTTC.

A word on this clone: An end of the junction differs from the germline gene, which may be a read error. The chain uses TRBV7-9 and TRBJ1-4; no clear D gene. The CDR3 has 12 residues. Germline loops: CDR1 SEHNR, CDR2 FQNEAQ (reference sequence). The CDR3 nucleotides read TGTGCCAGCAGCTTCACTAGTGAAAAACTGTTTTTT. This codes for CASSFTSEKLFF. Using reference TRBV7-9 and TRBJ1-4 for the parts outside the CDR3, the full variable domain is DTGVSQNPRHKITKRGQNVTFRCDPISEHNRLYWYRQTLGQGPEFLTYFQNEAQLEKSRLLSDRFSAERPKGSFSTLEIQRTEQGDSAMYLCASSFTSEKLFFGSGTQLSVL.

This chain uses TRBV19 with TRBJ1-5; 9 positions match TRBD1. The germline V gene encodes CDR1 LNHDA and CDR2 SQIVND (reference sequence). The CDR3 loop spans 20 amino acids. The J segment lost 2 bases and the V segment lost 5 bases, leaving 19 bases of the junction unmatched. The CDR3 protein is CASSLGLKDRGYRRNQPQHF. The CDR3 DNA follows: TGTGCCAGTAGTTTAGGTTTGAAGGACAGGGGATATCGACGCAATCAGCCCCAGCATTTT.

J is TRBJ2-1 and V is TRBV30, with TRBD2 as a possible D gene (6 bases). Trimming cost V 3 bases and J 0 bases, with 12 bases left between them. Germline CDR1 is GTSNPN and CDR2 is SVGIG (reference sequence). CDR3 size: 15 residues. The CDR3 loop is CAWRGRTNSYNEQFF. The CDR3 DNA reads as TGTGCCTGGAGGGGTCGGACTAACTCCTACAATGAGCAGTTCTTC.